These 21 T cell receptor beta chains originate from one sample sequenced in a study of T cells in tuberculosis. The data were produced by immunoSEQ multiplex PCR, yet TCRdb's version contains in-frame clones alone and is incomplete. The profile shows some 40,000 clones, approximately 95% of them singletons. The time point is: new active TB diagnosis, blood taken before or within 7 days of starting treatment. Sequencing was performed on PBMCs, taken at tuberculosis diagnosis. These receptors were collected from an adult with tuberculosis.

This sequence joins TRBV19 and TRBJ1-5, with D possibly TRBD1 on 6 matching bases. The CDR3 contains 13 residues. Trimming shortened V by 9 bases and J by 8 bases, and 17 bases separated the two germline ends. CDR1 and CDR2 (germline): LNHDA, SQIVND (reference sequence). The CDR3, as DNA: TGTGCCAGCCGAAGGGGAGGGGGGAAGCCCCAGCATTTT. It codes for CASRRGGGKPQHF.

J is TRBJ2-3 and V is TRBV29-1; perhaps TRBD2 as D (5 bases). Germline lookup yields CDR1 SQVTM and CDR2 ANQGSEA. Trimming removed 5 bases from V and 0 bases from J, with 15 bases in between. CDR3 length: 15 amino acids. CDR3 nucleotide sequence: TGCAGCGTTTTAATCTACGGAGGAAGCACAGATACGCAGTATTTT. Translating it yields CSVLIYGGSTDTQYF.

The chain has TRBV19 and TRBJ2-7; 8 bases are shared with TRBD1. Trimming at V came to 5 bases and at J to 0 bases, leaving 6 bases not matched to a gene. Germline V lookup: CDR1 LNHDA, CDR2 SQIVND (reference sequence). The CDR3 has 15 residues. CDR3 nucleotide sequence: TGTGCCAGTAGTTTAACCGGGACAGGCTCCTACGAGCAGTACTTC. Residues: CASSLTGTGSYEQYF.

The chain uses TRBV11-3 and TRBJ2-5, with D possibly being TRBD1 (6 bases). From germline, CDR1 is SGHNT and CDR2 YENEEA. This CDR3 contains 15 residues. Trimming left V 6 bases short and J 5 bases short, with 19 bases between. The CDR3: CASSKGQRGSETQYF. In DNA form, the CDR3 reads TGTGCCAGCAGTAAAGGACAGCGCGGGTCGGAGACCCAGTACTTC.

CDR3 DNA sequence: TGTGCCAGCAGCTTAGGCGGGACGACGGGCACAGATACGCAGTATTTT. It specifies CASSLGGTTGTDTQYF. The gene calls are TRBV11-3 and TRBJ2-3, with D possibly TRBD2 on 6 matching bases. The CDR3 runs 16 residues. The V end lost 1 base, the J end lost 1 base, and 12 bases lay between the germline ends. CDR1 is SGHNT and CDR2 is YENEEA in the germline V gene.

This clone showed up just a few times. The V and J genes are TRBV28 and TRBJ1-2; 7 bases map to TRBD1. Germline V lookup: CDR1 MDHEN, CDR2 SYDVKM. This CDR3 is 16 amino acids long. The V and J ends lost 3 bases and 8 bases, in that order; junction bases with no gene match: 15. The CDR3 nucleotides are TGTGCCAGCAGTTTTTTCCATCGTGGGCAGGGGGTCGGCTACACCTTC. Encoded protein: CASSFFHRGQGVGYTF.

This sequence joins TRBV4-1 and TRBJ2-2, with a possible D match to TRBD2 (6 bases). Germline assignment: CDR1 MGHRA and CDR2 YSYEKL. V was pared by 4 bases and J by 2 bases, with 11 bases between. This CDR3 spans 15 amino acids. The CDR3 spells CASSRDFLNTGELFF. Written as DNA, the CDR3 is TGCGCCAGCAGCCGGGACTTTCTAAACACCGGGGAGCTGTTTTTT.

The table lists this clone with a count of one. The rearrangement links TRBV2 to TRBJ2-2; 8 nucleotides line up with TRBD1. With V trimmed by 6 bases and J by 0 bases, 15 bases remained unmatched. The CDR3 length is 19 residues. Germline V gene lookup returns CDR1 SNHLY and CDR2 FYNNEI. CDR3 nucleotide sequence: TGTGCCAGCAGACACTTCGGACAGGGTTTGCTTTCGAACACCGGGGAGCTGTTTTTT. This sequence encodes CASRHFGQGLLSNTGELFF.

This chain uses TRBV2 with TRBJ1-1; the D is unclear. This CDR3 has 15 residues. With 4 bases removed from V and 3 bases from J, the gap between germline ends came to 15 bases. The germline CDR1 and CDR2 sequences are SNHLY and FYNNEI. The CDR3 DNA is TGTGCCAGCAGTGGCCCGGGAGAGTTTTACACTGAAGCTTTCTTT. Protein sequence: CASSGPGEFYTEAFF. Complete variable domain (other parts from reference TRBV2 and TRBJ1-1): EPEVTQTPSHQVTQMGQEVILRCVPISNHLYFYWYRQILGQKVEFLVSFYNNEISEKSEIFDDQFSVERPDGSNFTLKIRSTKLEDSAMYFCASSGPGEFYTEAFFGQGTRLTVV.

The chain recombines TRBV6-1 with TRBJ2-7; the D gene is possibly TRBD1 (5 bases). V lost 2 bases to trimming and J lost 5 bases, with 10 bases between them. The V gene's germline CDR1 is MNHNS and CDR2 SASEGT. The CDR3 contains 13 residues. The CDR3 region is CASSERGGHEQYF. For the CDR3, the DNA is TGTGCCAGCAGTGAAAGGGGTGGACACGAGCAGTACTTC.

In this sample, this clone turned up once. The chain recombines TRBV5-1 with TRBJ2-3, with D possibly being TRBD1 (6 bases). Looked up from germline, CDR1 is SGHRS and CDR2 is YFSETQ. This CDR3 is 15 amino acids long. Deletions cut 8 bases from V and 1 base from J, with 17 bases between. CDR3 residues: CASGAGAMGTDTQYF. The DNA of the CDR3 is TGCGCCAGTGGAGCAGGGGCTATGGGCACAGATACGCAGTATTTT.

The chain is built from TRBV30 and TRBJ2-6; D gene uncertain. The CDR3 extends over 15 amino acids. Looked up from germline, CDR1 is GTSNPN and CDR2 is SVGIG (reference sequence). Trimming shortened V by 3 bases and J by 2 bases, and 11 bases separated the two germline ends. As DNA, the CDR3 is TGTGCCTGGAGAAGCCTCTCCACTGGGGCCAACGTCCTGACTTTC. As protein: CAWRSLSTGANVLTF. The variable domain in full, completed from reference TRBV30 and TRBJ2-6, reads SQTIHQWPATLVQPVGSPLSLECTVEGTSNPNLYWYRQAAGRGLQLLFYSVGIGQISSEVPQNLSASRPQDRQFILSSKKLLLSDSGFYLCAWRSLSTGANVLTFGAGSRLTVL.

The chain couples TRBV30 to TRBJ1-1; D uncertain. The CDR3 sequence is 13 residues long. The ends were cut back, 0 bases at V and 1 base at J, with 6 bases in the middle. In germline, CDR1 is GTSNPN, CDR2 SVGIG (reference sequence). The CDR3 region has the DNA TGTGCCTGGAGTGTAAACAGGAACACTGAAGCTTTCTTT. This translates into CAWSVNRNTEAFF.

Of note for this clone: Additional DNA sequences in this sample encode the identical CDR3. The chain carries TRBV19 and TRBJ1-1; 9 bases are shared with TRBD1. Germline CDR1 is LNHDA and CDR2 is SQIVND (reference sequence). With V trimmed by 6 bases and J by 0 bases, 5 bases remained unmatched. The CDR3 sequence is 15 residues long. CDR3 bases: TGTGCCAGTAGAACCACAGGGGGCATGAACACTGAAGCTTTCTTT. It codes for CASRTTGGMNTEAFF.

The chain recombines TRBV6-5 with TRBJ1-6; D uncertain. Germline CDR1 and CDR2: MNHEY and SVGAGI. The CDR3 is made up of 16 amino acids. V was shortened by 0 bases and J by 10 bases, with 16 bases between the two germline ends. The CDR3 spells CASSYSSPETGSPLHF. The CDR3 DNA reads TGTGCCAGCAGTTACTCGAGCCCCGAAACGGGATCACCCCTCCACTTT.

The CDR3 reads CASSTRQSNEQFF. CDR3 coding DNA: TGTGCCAGTAGTACAAGACAAAGTAATGAGCAGTTCTTC. This chain links TRBV19 with TRBJ2-1; no clear D gene. The CDR3 covers 13 residues. Trimming left V 4 bases short and J 7 bases short, with 11 bases between. Germline V CDR1 and CDR2: LNHDA, SQIVND (reference sequence). The full variable domain, completed using reference TRBV19 and TRBJ2-1, is DGGITQSPKYLFRKEGQNVTLSCEQNLNHDAMYWYRQDPGQGLRLIYYSQIVNDFQKGDIAEGYSVSREKKESFPLTVTSAQKNPTAFYLCASSTRQSNEQFFGPGTRLTVL.

The chain uses TRBV18 and TRBJ1-2, with a weak D call TRBD1 (5 bases). Germline values: CDR1 KGHSH, CDR2 LQKENI. The CDR3 covers 14 residues. Trimming cost V 4 bases and J 3 bases, with 12 bases left between them. The CDR3 nucleotides are TGTGCCAGCTCACAGGGGCCGGTAGACTATGGCTACACCTTC. Translation: CASSQGPVDYGYTF. The variable domain in full, completed from reference TRBV18 and TRBJ1-2, reads NAGVMQNPRHLVRRRGQEARLRCSPMKGHSHVYWYRQLPEEGLKFMVYLQKENIIDESGMPKERFSAEFPKEGPSILRIQQVVRGDSAAYFCASSQGPVDYGYTFGSGTRLTVV.

The chain couples TRBV5-1 to TRBJ2-5; possibly TRBD2 for D (6 bases). CDR3 length: 15 residues. V lost 1 base and J 5 bases, leaving 15 bases between the germline ends. CDR1 SGHRS and CDR2 YFSETQ come from the germline V gene. This CDR3 reads CASSLILGGGETQYF. The CDR3 bases are TGCGCCAGCAGCTTGATCCTCGGGGGAGGTGAGACCCAGTACTTC.

V and J are TRBV10-3 and TRBJ2-7; tentatively, D is TRBD1 (5 bases). Germline V CDR1 and CDR2: ENHRY, SYGVKD. Trimming removed 0 bases at V and 2 bases at J, with 11 bases between. The CDR3 sequence is 15 residues long. The CDR3 sequence: CAISESRGYTYEQYF. The CDR3 DNA sequence: TGTGCCATCAGTGAGTCAAGGGGTTACACCTACGAGCAGTACTTC.

The chain carries TRBV4-3 and TRBJ1-6; 7 bases align to TRBD1. Per germline, CDR1 LGHNA and CDR2 YSLEER. This CDR3 has 18 residues. The J segment lost 7 bases and the V segment lost 1 base, leaving 13 bases of the junction unmatched. Here the CDR3 DNA reads TGCGCCAGCAGCCAAGGGGAACCCCGAGGGACAGCAAATTCACCCCTCCACTTT. Protein product: CASSQGEPRGTANSPLHF.

V usage is TRBV7-6 and J usage is TRBJ2-3; D unclear. The CDR3 runs to 12 residues. Germline V gene lookup returns CDR1 SGHVS and CDR2 FNYEAQ. V lost 3 bases and J lost 6, with 7 bases in between. CDR3: CASSFYRDTQYF. The DNA for the CDR3 is TGTGCCAGCAGCTTCTATCGGGATACGCAGTATTTT.